The 12 T cell receptor beta chains presented below share a single source sample, sequenced in a study of cytomegalovirus exposure and HLA in healthy donors. 60 Vbeta and 13 Jbeta primers were used in PCR. Sequencing was performed with immunoSEQ multiplex PCR; in TCRdb, only in-frame clones are kept and a portion is missing. The table shows some 160,000 clones, with around 73% occurring only once. The material sequenced was PBMCs. The receptors originated from a woman aged 18-29 years in good health and CMV-seropositive.

The chain employs TRBV13 and TRBJ2-7; 10 positions match TRBD2. CDR3 size: 14 residues. The V segment lost 5 bases and the J segment 7 bases; nucleotides outside the gene matches: 8. Germline CDR1 and CDR2: PRHDT and FYEKMQ (reference sequence). The CDR3: CASSSASGGWEQYF. The CDR3 nucleotides read TGTGCCAGCAGCAGCGCTAGCGGGGGATGGGAGCAGTACTTC.

The chain has TRBV4-2 and TRBJ1-4, with D hard to call. Germline CDR1 is LGHNA and CDR2 is YNFKEQ. Trimming cost V 0 bases and J 5 bases, with 10 bases left between them. This CDR3 region has 15 residues. CDR3 sequence (DNA): TGTGCCAGCAGCCAAGAATGGGCAGGAAATGAAAAACTGTTTTTT. Amino acids: CASSQEWAGNEKLFF.

V is TRBV29-1 and J is TRBJ1-1, with TRBD1 identical over 9 bases. The CDR3 has 14 residues. Germline V gene lookup returns CDR1 SQVTM and CDR2 ANQGSEA. The ends lost 5 bases at V and 7 bases at J; junction bases unmatched: 11. The CDR3 nucleotides are TGCAGCGTTACGGAACAGGGGGCGAATGGTGAAGCTTTCTTT. Protein sequence: CSVTEQGANGEAFF.

The gene calls are TRBV30 and TRBJ2-3; TRBD2 matches at 7 bases. The CDR3 consists of 13 residues. The junction had 4 bases not matched to a gene; V was cut back by 3 bases and J by 4 bases. From germline, CDR1 is GTSNPN and CDR2 SVGIG (reference sequence). CDR3 protein: CAWRESGADTQYF. In nucleotides, the CDR3 is TGTGCCTGGAGGGAGAGCGGGGCAGATACGCAGTATTTT.

V and J are TRBV6-5 and TRBJ1-2; 8 nucleotides match TRBD1. Germline CDR1 reads MNHEY; CDR2 reads SVGAGI. The ends lost 4 bases at V and 6 bases at J; junction bases unmatched: 10. The CDR3 runs 15 residues. The CDR3 DNA reads TGTGCCAGCAGTTCTCCAGGACAGGGCAGTAATGGCTACACCTTC. Protein sequence: CASSSPGQGSNGYTF.

In regard to this clone: A junction end diverges from the germline sequence, so it may reflect a read error. The rearrangement uses TRBV7-7 and TRBJ2-5, with 8 bases fitting TRBD1. The germline V gene encodes CDR1 SSHAT and CDR2 FNYEAQ (reference sequence). There are 15 residues in the CDR3. DNA for the CDR3: TGTGCTAGCAGCTTTCAAGGACAGGGCCAAGAGACCCAGTACTTC. Translating gives CASSFQGQGQETQYF.

The CDR3 DNA follows: TGTGCCAGCAGCTTACCCGGGATAGAAAACTATGGCTACACCTTC. Its protein product is CASSLPGIENYGYTF. V usage is TRBV5-6 and J usage is TRBJ1-2; no clear D gene. In germline, CDR1 is SGHDT, CDR2 YYEEEE. The CDR3 is 15 residues long. Trimming left V 2 bases short and J 2 bases short, with 13 bases between.

The chain employs TRBV11-2 and TRBJ2-5; maybe TRBD2 (5 bases). The CDR3 is made up of 14 amino acids. The germline V gene has CDR1 SGHAT and CDR2 FQNNGV. Trimming shortened V by 3 bases and J by 4 bases, and 12 bases separated the two germline ends. Here the CDR3 DNA reads TGTGCCAGCAGCTTCACTAGGTGGCGAGAGACCCAGTACTTC. The encoded protein is CASSFTRWRETQYF.

This chain uses TRBV30 with TRBJ1-2; 10 bases line up with TRBD1. Germline values: CDR1 GTSNPN, CDR2 SVGIG (reference sequence). This CDR3 comprises 13 residues. V gave up 1 base and J gave up 7 bases; unmatched junction bases: 3. The CDR3 region is CAWSETGGVGYTF. CDR3 in DNA: TGTGCCTGGAGTGAGACAGGGGGCGTTGGCTACACCTTC.

The chain uses TRBV6-1 and TRBJ1-1; D is perhaps TRBD1 (5 bases). CDR1 MNHNS and CDR2 SASEGT come from the germline V gene. V lost 6 bases to trimming and J lost 1 base, with 9 bases between them. The CDR3 extends over 13 amino acids. CDR3 DNA sequence: TGTGCCAGCAGCGAGACAGCGAACACTGAAGCTTTCTTT. This sequence encodes CASSETANTEAFF.

This chain links TRBV11-2 with TRBJ2-4; 8 bases agree with TRBD2. The CDR3 has 15 residues. Germline V lookup: CDR1 SGHAT, CDR2 FQNNGV. The trim removed 4 bases at V and 0 bases at J, leaving 2 bases unmatched. CDR3 nucleotides: TGTGCCAGCAGCTATAGCGGGGTAGCCAAAAACATTCAGTACTTC. Translating it yields CASSYSGVAKNIQYF.

This clone was counted once. The chain uses TRBV5-1 and TRBJ2-7, with a weak D call TRBD1 (6 bases). The CDR3 consists of 13 residues. From germline, CDR1 is SGHRS and CDR2 YFSETQ. Trimming took off 7 bases at V and 2 bases at J, with 13 bases between the two ends. The CDR3 region is CASGRQDTYEQYF. Here the CDR3 DNA reads TGCGCCAGCGGGAGACAGGATACCTACGAGCAGTACTTC.